This record covers a single T cell receptor beta chain. Genomic DNA constituted the template upon which TCR beta VDJ and CDR3 profiling was performed. A single record per CDR3 protein comes from TCRdb applying MiXCR to the reads. The sample lists under 200,000 distinct CDR3 sequences; around 48% were seen once. The entry originates in a study of CD8+CD57+ T cells in acquired aplastic anemia. Selection for sequencing was limited to patients who had shown CD8+CD57+ cell expansion by flow cytometry. The sequence was obtained from a human donor with aplastic anemia. Input material: sorted CD4+, CD8+, or CD8+CD57+ T cells (not recorded which) from PBMCs.

The CDR3 DNA reads as TGTGCCAGCAGAAAATTGTCGGGGGTCCAAGAGACCCAGTACTTC. Translated: CASRKLSGVQETQYF. V gene TRBV11-2 combines with J gene TRBJ2-5; possibly TRBD2 for D (6 bases). V was clipped by 6 bases and J by 1 base, with 15 bases between them. The CDR3 length is 15 residues. From germline, CDR1 is SGHAT and CDR2 FQNNGV.